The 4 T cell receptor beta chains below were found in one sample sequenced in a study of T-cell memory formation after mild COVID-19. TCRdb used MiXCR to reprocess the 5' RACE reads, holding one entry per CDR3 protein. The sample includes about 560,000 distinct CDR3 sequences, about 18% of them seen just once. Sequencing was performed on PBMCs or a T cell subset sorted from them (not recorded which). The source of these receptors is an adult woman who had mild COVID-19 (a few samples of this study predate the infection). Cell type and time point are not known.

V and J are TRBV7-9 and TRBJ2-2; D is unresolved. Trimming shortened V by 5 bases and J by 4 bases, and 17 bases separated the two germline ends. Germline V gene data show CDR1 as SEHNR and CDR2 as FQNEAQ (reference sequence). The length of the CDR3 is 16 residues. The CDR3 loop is CASSLDSWIPTGELFF. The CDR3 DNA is TGTGCCAGCAGCCTAGACTCGTGGATCCCCACCGGGGAGCTGTTTTTT.

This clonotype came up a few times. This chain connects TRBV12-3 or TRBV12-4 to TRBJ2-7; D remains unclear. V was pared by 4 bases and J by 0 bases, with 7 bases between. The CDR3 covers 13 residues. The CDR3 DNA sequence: TGTGCCAGCAGTTCAAGGACCTCCTACGAGCAGTACTTC. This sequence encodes CASSSRTSYEQYF.

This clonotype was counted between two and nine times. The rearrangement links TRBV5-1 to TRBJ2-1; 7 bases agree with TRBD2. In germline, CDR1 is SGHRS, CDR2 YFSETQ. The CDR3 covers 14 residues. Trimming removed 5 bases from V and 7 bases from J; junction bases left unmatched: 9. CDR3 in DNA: TGCGCCAGCAGAGAGGAGACTAGCCCAAATGAGCAGTTCTTC. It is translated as CASREETSPNEQFF.

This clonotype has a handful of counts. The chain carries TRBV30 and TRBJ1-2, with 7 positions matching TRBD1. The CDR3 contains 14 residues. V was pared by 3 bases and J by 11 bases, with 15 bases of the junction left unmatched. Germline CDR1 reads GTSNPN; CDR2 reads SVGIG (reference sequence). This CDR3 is CAWRAGQRFRGYTF. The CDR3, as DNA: TGTGCCTGGAGGGCGGGACAGAGATTTAGAGGTTACACCTTC.